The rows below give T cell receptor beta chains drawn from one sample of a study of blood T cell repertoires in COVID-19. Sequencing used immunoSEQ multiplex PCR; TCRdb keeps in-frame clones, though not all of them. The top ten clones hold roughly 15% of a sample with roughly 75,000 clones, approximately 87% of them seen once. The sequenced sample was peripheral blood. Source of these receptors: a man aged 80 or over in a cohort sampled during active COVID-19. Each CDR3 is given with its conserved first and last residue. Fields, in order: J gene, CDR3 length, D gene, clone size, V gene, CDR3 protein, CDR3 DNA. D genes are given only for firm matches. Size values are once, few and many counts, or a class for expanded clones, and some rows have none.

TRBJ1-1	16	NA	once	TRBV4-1	CASSQGSMARNTEAFF	TGCGCCAGCAGCCAAGGGTCGATGGCTCGTAACACTGAAGCTTTCTTT
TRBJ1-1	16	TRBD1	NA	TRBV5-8	CASSPYRQGAHTEAFF	TGTGCCAGCAGCCCTTATAGGCAGGGGGCTCACACTGAAGCTTTCTTT
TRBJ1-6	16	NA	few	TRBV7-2	CASNDRGGMTNSPLHF	TGTGCCAGCAACGATAGGGGAGGGATGACTAATTCACCCCTCCACTTT
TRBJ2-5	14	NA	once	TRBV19	CASSIGPQGETQYF	TGTGCCAGTAGTATAGGTCCCCAGGGCGAGACCCAGTACTTC
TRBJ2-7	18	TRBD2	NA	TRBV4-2	CASSQEVAGGQWDYEQYF	TGTGCCAGCAGCCAAGAGGTGGCGGGGGGTCAATGGGATTACGAGCAGTACTTC
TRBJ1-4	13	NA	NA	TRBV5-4	CASSRAQGEKLFF	TGTGCCAGCAGCCGAGCCCAGGGTGAAAAACTGTTTTTT
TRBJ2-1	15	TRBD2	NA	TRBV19	CASILSGGSYNEQFF	TGTGCCAGTATCCTTAGCGGGGGTTCCTACAATGAGCAGTTCTTC
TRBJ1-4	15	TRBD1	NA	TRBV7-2	CASSSQGATNEKLFF	TGTGCCAGCAGCTCTCAGGGGGCAACTAATGAAAAACTGTTTTTT
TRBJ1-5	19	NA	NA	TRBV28	CASTSLPFGRDYSNQPQHF	TGTGCCAGCACTTCGCTCCCGTTCGGGAGGGATTATAGCAATCAGCCCCAGCATTTT
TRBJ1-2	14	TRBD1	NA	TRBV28	CASSSSGQGYGYTF	TGTGCCAGCAGTTCCTCGGGACAGGGATATGGCTACACCTTC
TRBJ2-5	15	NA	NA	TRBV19	CASSKGPGAGETQYF	TGTGCCAGTAGTAAAGGGCCAGGGGCGGGAGAGACCCAGTACTTC
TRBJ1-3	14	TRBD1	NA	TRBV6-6	CASSAGTEGNTIYF	TGTGCCAGCAGTGCGGGGACAGAGGGAAACACCATATATTTT
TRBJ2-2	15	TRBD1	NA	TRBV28	CASSLRDRVTGELFF	TGTGCCAGCAGTTTACGGGACAGGGTCACCGGGGAGCTGTTTTTT
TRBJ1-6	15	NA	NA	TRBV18	CASSPPGGFYSPLHF	TGTGCCAGCTCACCACCGGGGGGGTTTTATTCACCCCTCCACTTT
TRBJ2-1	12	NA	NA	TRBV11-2	CASSPVLNEQFF	TGTGCCAGCAGCCCTGTCTTGAATGAGCAGTTCTTC
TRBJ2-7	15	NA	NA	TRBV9	CASSSTLSAAVEQYF	TGTGCCAGCAGCTCAACCCTTAGCGCCGCGGTGGAGCAGTACTTC